A selection of T cell receptor beta chains follows, all from one sample in a study of regulatory T cells. Sequenced by immunoSEQ multiplex PCR; TCRdb stores in-frame clones only, minus some. Here the sample spans about 3,900 clones, more than 85% being singletons. The sample was CD4+ Tregs sorted from blood. The receptors were gathered from a child aged 2-9 years with CD3G deficiency. Each CDR3 is given with its conserved first and last residue. The order of the fields is CDR3 length, D gene, V gene, clone size, J gene, CDR3 protein, CDR3 DNA. D genes are given only for firm matches. Rows give clone size only sometimes, using once, few, many, or a class for an expanded clone.

12	-	TRBV7-9	once	TRBJ1-1	CASSFRGGEAFF	TGTGCCAGCAGCTTCAGGGGTGGTGAAGCTTTCTTT
14	-	TRBV5-1	-	TRBJ2-7	CASSLVGRDHEQYF	TGCGCCAGCAGCTTGGTCGGGCGGGACCACGAGCAGTACTTC
16	TRBD2	TRBV28	-	TRBJ2-3	CASSKGLAGSTDTQYF	TGTGCCAGCAGCAAGGGGCTAGCGGGGAGCACAGATACGCAGTATTTT
12	-	TRBV5-1	once	TRBJ2-2	CASSPVAGELFF	TGCGCCAGCAGTCCAGTGGCCGGGGAGCTGTTTTTT
15	TRBD2	TRBV7-8	-	TRBJ2-5	CASSFDSGRRGTQYF	TGTGCCAGCAGCTTTGATAGCGGGCGGAGGGGGACCCAGTACTTC
13	-	TRBV27	-	TRBJ2-1	CASSRKPYNEQFF	TGTGCCAGCAGTCGGAAGCCCTACAATGAGCAGTTCTTC
13	-	TRBV28	-	TRBJ1-2	CASSLFDKRGYTF	TGTGCCAGCAGTTTATTCGACAAGCGAGGCTACACCTTC
18	TRBD1	TRBV19	once	TRBJ2-1	CASSIRVTRDRGYNEQFF	TGTGCCAGTAGTATCCGGGTGACAAGGGACAGGGGCTACAATGAGCAGTTCTTC
13	-	TRBV11-2	-	TRBJ2-1	CASSWESYNEQFF	TGTGCCAGCAGCTGGGAATCCTACAATGAGCAGTTCTTC
9	-	TRBV18	-	TRBJ2-3	CASSLEQYF	TGTGCCAGCTCCCTCGAGCAGTATTTT